Listed here are 26 T cell receptor beta chains from one sample, sequenced in a study of cytomegalovirus exposure and HLA in healthy donors. Assay used: immunoSEQ multiplex PCR; TCRdb lists only in-frame clones, some missing. The repertoire holds about 130,000 clones, with just under 90% as singletons. The source material was PBMCs. These TCRs come from a woman younger than 45 in good health and CMV-seropositive.

The chain joins TRBV6-5 to TRBJ2-2; no reliable D call. The CDR3 covers 13 residues. Germline CDR1 is MNHEY and CDR2 is SVGAGI. Trimming took 2 bases from V and 4 from J, leaving 5 bases between them. The CDR3 DNA reads TGTGCCAGCAGTTACGTTAGCACCGGGGAGCTGTTTTTT. This gives the protein CASSYVSTGELFF.

The V gene is TRBV27, the J gene TRBJ2-1; D is undetermined. Germline V gives CDR1 MNHEY, CDR2 SMNVEV (reference sequence). Trimming removed 3 bases at V and 6 bases at J, with 9 bases between. CDR3 size: 13 residues. This CDR3 is CASSFLSINEQFF. The CDR3 nucleotides read TGTGCCAGCAGTTTTTTGTCTATCAATGAGCAGTTCTTC.

Only one count was recorded for this clone. The chain joins TRBV29-1 to TRBJ2-1, with TRBD2 identical over 8 bases. From germline, CDR1 is SQVTM and CDR2 ANQGSEA. This CDR3 is 17 amino acids long. The ends lost 4 bases at V and 2 bases at J; junction bases unmatched: 13. The CDR3 loop is CSVAGGGNPRAYNEQFF. The CDR3 DNA is TGCAGCGTTGCGGGAGGGGGTAACCCTCGGGCCTACAATGAGCAGTTCTTC.

The V gene is TRBV19, the J gene TRBJ2-7, with 9 bases that match TRBD1. Germline CDR1 and CDR2: LNHDA and SQIVND (reference sequence). The CDR3 length is 13 residues. Trimming cost V 5 bases and J 5 bases; bases outside gene matches: 4. CDR3 loop: CASSLQGADEQYF. Here the CDR3 DNA reads TGTGCCAGTAGTCTACAGGGGGCAGACGAGCAGTACTTC.

The chain is built from TRBV28 and TRBJ2-2, with D possibly being TRBD2 (5 bases). This CDR3 has 13 amino acids. CDR1 is MDHEN, CDR2 SYDVKM, per germline. V dropped 6 bases and J dropped 5 bases, with 10 bases sitting between them. The CDR3 reads CASRKGVTGELFF. The CDR3 DNA follows: TGTGCCAGCAGGAAGGGAGTGACCGGGGAGCTGTTTTTT.

This clone was found a few times. The chain combines TRBV28 with TRBJ1-3; D call uncertain. Germline V CDR1 and CDR2: MDHEN, SYDVKM. CDR3 length equals 14 residues. The ends were cut back, 2 bases at V and 2 bases at J, with 7 bases in the middle. CDR3 nucleotides: TGTGCCAGCAGTTTAGGAGGGACTGGAAACACCATATATTTT. Translated: CASSLGGTGNTIYF.

CDR3 residues: CASSQGQRYNEQFF. The CDR3 nucleotides read TGCGCCAGCAGCCAGGGACAGAGATACAATGAGCAGTTCTTC. The chain is built from TRBV4-1 and TRBJ2-1; TRBD1 agrees at 7 bases. The CDR3 sequence is 14 residues long. V trimming: 3 bases; J trimming: 4 bases; junction bases outside the gene matches: 3. Germline V gene data show CDR1 as MGHRA and CDR2 as YSYEKL.

This rearrangement joins TRBV5-4 to TRBJ2-2; 7 bases map to TRBD1. The CDR3 spans 18 residues. Germline V lookup: CDR1 SGHNT, CDR2 YYREEE (reference sequence). With V trimmed by 4 bases and J by 5 bases, 17 bases remained unmatched. CDR3 sequence: CASSRLGAQTGKTGELFF. The CDR3 nucleotides read TGTGCCAGCAGCAGATTGGGGGCCCAGACAGGGAAGACCGGGGAGCTGTTTTTT.

This chain's CDR3 is CASSLDAGRIGNTIYF. The CDR3 DNA reads TGTGCCAGCAGCTTGGATGCAGGGAGGATTGGAAACACCATATATTTT. V gene TRBV5-6 combines with J gene TRBJ1-3, with TRBD1 as a possible D gene (5 bases). Germline V lookup: CDR1 SGHDT, CDR2 YYEEEE. This CDR3 is 16 amino acids long. Trimming took off 0 bases at V and 3 bases at J, with 13 bases between the two ends.

The rearrangement links TRBV20-1 to TRBJ2-5; D not certain. The CDR3 is 11 amino acids. The V gene's germline CDR1 is DFQATT and CDR2 SNEGSKA (reference sequence). Trimming took 5 bases from V and 0 from J, leaving 4 bases between them. The DNA for the CDR3 is TGCAGTGCTGTTAACCAAGAGACCCAGTACTTC. Protein product: CSAVNQETQYF.

The chain has TRBV11-2 and TRBJ2-5; 11 bases fit TRBD2. The ends lost 5 bases at V and 5 bases at J; junction bases unmatched: 7. CDR3 length equals 15 residues. The germline V gene has CDR1 SGHAT and CDR2 FQNNGV. CDR3 protein: CASSRGLAGGETQYF. CDR3 nucleotides: TGTGCCAGCAGCCGTGGACTAGCGGGTGGGGAGACCCAGTACTTC. The full variable domain, its missing parts supplied by reference TRBV11-2 and TRBJ2-5, is EAGVAQSPRYKIIEKRQSVAFWCNPISGHATLYWYQQILGQGPKLLIQFQNNGVVDDSQLPKDRFSAERLKGVDSTLKIQPAKLEDSAVYLCASSRGLAGGETQYFGPGTRLLVL.

V usage is TRBV2 and J usage is TRBJ1-5, with 7 bases aligning to TRBD1. The V gene end was trimmed by 8 bases and the J gene end by 0 bases; junction bases not matched to a gene: 7. The CDR3 covers 15 residues. The germline V gene has CDR1 SNHLY and CDR2 FYNNEI. CDR3 sequence reads: CASDYRQGSNQPQHF. In DNA form, the CDR3 reads TGTGCCAGCGATTACCGACAGGGTAGCAATCAGCCCCAGCATTTT.

The chain couples TRBV5-1 to TRBJ2-3, with TRBD2 matching 9 bases. The CDR3 runs 15 residues. J gave up 3 bases and V 2 bases, and 4 bases lay outside the gene matches. CDR1 is SGHRS and CDR2 is YFSETQ in the germline V gene. Here the CDR3 DNA reads TGCGCCAGCAGCTTCGGGCTAGCGGGAACAGATACGCAGTATTTT. Its protein is CASSFGLAGTDTQYF. Together with reference TRBV5-1 and TRBJ2-3, the CDR3 gives the full variable domain: KAGVTQTPRYLIKTRGQQVTLSCSPISGHRSVSWYQQTPGQGLQFLFEYFSETQRNKGNFPGRFSGRQFSNSRSEMNVSTLELGDSALYLCASSFGLAGTDTQYFGPGTRLTVL.

This chain links TRBV11-3 with TRBJ1-1, with D perhaps matching TRBD1 (5 bases). This CDR3 is 14 amino acids long. V was pared by 8 bases and J by 3 bases, with 16 bases between. CDR1 is SGHNT, CDR2 YENEEA, per germline. In DNA, the CDR3 is TGTGCCAGCGCTCAGGGCGCTGGGTACACTGAAGCTTTCTTT. This sequence encodes CASAQGAGYTEAFF.

V usage is TRBV4-1 and J usage is TRBJ2-7; 9 nucleotides agree with TRBD2. The V gene's germline CDR1 is MGHRA and CDR2 YSYEKL. CDR3 length equals 16 residues. With 0 bases clipped from V and 2 bases from J, the junction kept 5 bases outside the gene matches. For the CDR3, the DNA is TGCGCCAGCAGCCAAGAATTTCCTAGCGGGGCCTACGAGCAGTACTTC. Translated, it gives CASSQEFPSGAYEQYF.

The V gene is TRBV28, the J gene TRBJ2-7, with no clear D. CDR3 length equals 15 residues. V lost 2 bases and J 5 bases, leaving 16 bases between the germline ends. Germline V gene data show CDR1 as MDHEN and CDR2 as SYDVKM. The CDR3 sequence is CASSLRSVPGDEQYF. The DNA of the CDR3 is TGTGCCAGCAGTTTACGGTCGGTCCCTGGAGACGAGCAGTACTTC.

This chain joins TRBV7-3 and TRBJ2-1, with TRBD2 identical over 9 bases. Germline assignment: CDR1 SGHTA and CDR2 FQGTGA. J was trimmed by 6 bases and V by 1 base; bases with no gene match: 4. The CDR3 sequence is 15 residues long. CDR3 coding DNA: TGTGCCAGCAGCTTAATAGCTAGCGGGATCAATGAGCAGTTCTTC. This sequence encodes CASSLIASGINEQFF.

This chain links TRBV5-5 with TRBJ1-2; 7 nucleotides match TRBD1. This CDR3 region has 17 residues. V lost 4 bases to trimming and J lost 2 bases; unmatched junction nucleotides: 14. Germline-derived CDR1 and CDR2 are SGHKS and YYEKEE (reference sequence). For the CDR3, the DNA is TGTGCCAGCAGCCGGGAGAGGGGGCAGGGCTTGAACTATGGCTACACCTTC. Translation gives CASSRERGQGLNYGYTF. Using reference TRBV5-5 and TRBJ1-2 for the parts outside the CDR3, the full variable domain is DAGVTQSPTHLIKTRGQQVTLRCSPISGHKSVSWYQQVLGQGPQFIFQYYEKEERGRGNFPDRFSARQFPNYSSELNVNALLLGDSALYLCASSRERGQGLNYGYTFGSGTRLTVV.

The rearrangement uses TRBV11-2 and TRBJ2-4; no clear D gene. The CDR3 extends over 15 amino acids. V gave up 5 bases and J gave up 0 bases, with 11 bases separating them. Germline V gene lookup returns CDR1 SGHAT and CDR2 FQNNGV. Written as DNA, the CDR3 is TGTGCCAGCAGCCTAATTACGGGAGCCAAAAACATTCAGTACTTC. Translated, it gives CASSLITGAKNIQYF.

The gene calls are TRBV4-1 and TRBJ2-2; perhaps TRBD1 as D (5 bases). Germline values: CDR1 MGHRA, CDR2 YSYEKL. The CDR3 has 13 residues. The V gene lost 6 bases and the J gene lost 4 bases, with 9 bases spanning the gap. CDR3 in DNA: TGCGCCAGCAGGATCCAGGGCACCGGGGAGCTGTTTTTT. This sequence encodes CASRIQGTGELFF.

The chain combines TRBV18 with TRBJ2-5; D not resolved. The V end was cut by 2 bases, the J end by 5 bases, with 6 bases between. Germline CDR1 and CDR2: KGHSH and LQKENI. The CDR3 runs 12 residues. CDR3 protein: CASSPISETQYF. In DNA, the CDR3 is TGTGCCAGCTCACCAATTTCTGAGACCCAGTACTTC.

The rearrangement uses TRBV28 and TRBJ2-3; D might be TRBD2 (6 bases). This CDR3 is 14 amino acids long. V was shortened by 5 bases and J by 2 bases, with 11 bases between the two germline ends. Looked up from germline, CDR1 is MDHEN and CDR2 is SYDVKM. In nucleotides, the CDR3 is TGTGCCAGCAGTAGCGCGGGACCCACAGATACGCAGTATTTT. Translation gives CASSSAGPTDTQYF. Full variable domain (rest looked up from reference TRBV28 and TRBJ2-3): DVKVTQSSRYLVKRTGEKVFLECVQDMDHENMFWYRQDPGLGLRLIYFSYDVKMKEKGDIPEGYSVSREKKERFSLILESASTNQTSMYLCASSSAGPTDTQYFGPGTRLTVL.

This sequence joins TRBV7-9 and TRBJ2-7; maybe TRBD1 (6 bases). Looked up from germline, CDR1 is SEHNR and CDR2 is FQNEAQ (reference sequence). This CDR3 comprises 14 residues. With 6 bases removed from V and 5 bases from J, the gap between germline ends came to 17 bases. The DNA of the CDR3 is TGTGCCAGCAGTCCCCGGACAGCCTCACACGAGCAGTACTTC. Its translation: CASSPRTASHEQYF.

The sample holds one count of this clone. The J gene is TRBJ1-6, the V gene TRBV7-8; 12 nucleotides line up with TRBD1. The V segment lost 5 bases and the J segment 6 bases; nucleotides outside the gene matches: 11. The germline CDR1 and CDR2 sequences are SGHVS and FQNEAQ. This CDR3 has 18 residues. This CDR3 is CASSPGQGALLGNSPLHF. In DNA form, the CDR3 reads TGTGCCAGCAGCCCGGGACAGGGGGCCCTTCTGGGTAATTCACCCCTCCACTTT.

This sequence joins TRBV6-1 and TRBJ2-1; 11 bases are a match to TRBD1. Germline-derived CDR1 and CDR2 are MNHNS and SASEGT. J gave up 7 bases and V 4 bases, and 6 bases lay outside the gene matches. The CDR3 is 15 residues long. In nucleotides, the CDR3 is TGTGCCAGCAGTGGGGGACAGGGGGGTCAAAATGAGCAGTTCTTC. Translated, it gives CASSGGQGGQNEQFF.

This chain connects TRBV28 to TRBJ2-7, with 13 bases identical to TRBD2. V lost 5 bases, J lost 0 bases, and 16 bases stayed unmatched. From germline, CDR1 is MDHEN and CDR2 SYDVKM. CDR3 size: 20 residues. The CDR3: CASSPLGWTSGSGSSYEQYF. The CDR3 DNA follows: TGTGCCAGCAGTCCCCTTGGATGGACTAGCGGGAGCGGAAGCTCCTACGAGCAGTACTTC.